This T cell receptor beta chain emerged from a study of T cells in pancreatic ductal adenocarcinoma. Selected pancreatic ductal adenocarcinoma patients had undergone surgery without neoadjuvant therapy. The sample holds one count of this clone. Its antigen is unidentified. Repertoires were generated with immunoSEQ multiplex PCR, while TCRdb's copy carries only in-frame clones and drops some. Here the sample spans approximately 11,000 clones, approximately 90% being singletons. This CDR3 is built from 11 residues. V gave up 3 bases and J gave up 2 bases, with 3 bases separating them. Germline CDR1 reads SGHKS; CDR2 reads YYEKEE (reference sequence). Study results and caveats: Comparisons of tumor and blood clonality may show falsely lower tumor diversity. Unique clonotypes were around 7.6-fold more numerous in blood than in tumor.

This receptor was obtained from a human donor with pancreatic ductal adenocarcinoma. V and J are TRBV5-5 and TRBJ2-7; D ambiguous. Sample: PBMCs. CDR3 sequence reads: CASSSTYEQYF. Written as DNA, the CDR3 is TGTGCCAGCAGCTCTACCTACGAGCAGTACTTC.